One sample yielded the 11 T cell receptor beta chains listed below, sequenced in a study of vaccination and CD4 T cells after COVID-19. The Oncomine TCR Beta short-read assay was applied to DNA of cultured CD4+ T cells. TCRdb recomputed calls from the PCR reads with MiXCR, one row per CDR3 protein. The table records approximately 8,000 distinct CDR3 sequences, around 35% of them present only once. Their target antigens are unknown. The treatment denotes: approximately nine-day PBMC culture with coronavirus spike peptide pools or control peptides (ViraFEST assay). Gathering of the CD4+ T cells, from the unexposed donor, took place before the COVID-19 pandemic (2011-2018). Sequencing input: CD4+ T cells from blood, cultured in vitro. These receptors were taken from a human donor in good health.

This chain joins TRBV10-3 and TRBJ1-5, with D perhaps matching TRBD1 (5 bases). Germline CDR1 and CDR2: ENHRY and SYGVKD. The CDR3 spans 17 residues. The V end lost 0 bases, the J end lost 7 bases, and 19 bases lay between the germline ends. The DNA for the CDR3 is TGTGCCATCAGTGAGTCCTGGAGTGCAGAGGGACCCCAGCCCCAGCATTTT. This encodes CAISESWSAEGPQPQHF.

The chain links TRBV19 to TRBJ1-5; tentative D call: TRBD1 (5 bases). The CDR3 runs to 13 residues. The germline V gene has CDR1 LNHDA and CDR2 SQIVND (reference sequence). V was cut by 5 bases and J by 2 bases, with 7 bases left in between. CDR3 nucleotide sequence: TGTGCCAGTAGTGGGGGGGGCAATCAGCCCCAGCATTTT. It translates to CASSGGGNQPQHF.

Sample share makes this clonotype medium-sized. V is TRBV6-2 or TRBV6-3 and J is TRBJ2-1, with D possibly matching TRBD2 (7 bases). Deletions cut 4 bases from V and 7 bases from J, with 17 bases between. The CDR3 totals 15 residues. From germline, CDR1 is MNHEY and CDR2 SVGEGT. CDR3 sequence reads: CASSLRTGGRNEQFF. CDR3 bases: TGTGCCAGCAGTTTACGAACGGGGGGCAGGAATGAGCAGTTCTTC.

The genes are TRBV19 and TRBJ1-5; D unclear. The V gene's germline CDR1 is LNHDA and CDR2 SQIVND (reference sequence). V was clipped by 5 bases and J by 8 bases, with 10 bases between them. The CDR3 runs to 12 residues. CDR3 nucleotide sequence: TGTGCCAGTAGTGCCCTGGTCGAGCCCCAGCATTTT. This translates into CASSALVEPQHF.

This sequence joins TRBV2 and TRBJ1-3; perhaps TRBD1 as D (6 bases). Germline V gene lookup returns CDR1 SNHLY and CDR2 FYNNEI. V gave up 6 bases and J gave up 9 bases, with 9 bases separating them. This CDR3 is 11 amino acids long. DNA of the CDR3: TGTGCCAGCAGGGACAGTGGCACCATATATTTT. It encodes CASRDSGTIYF.

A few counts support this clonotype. The CDR3 region is CASSPGTGASPLHF. CDR3 bases: TGTGCCAGCAGCCCCGGGACAGGGGCTTCACCCCTCCACTTT. The chain joins TRBV7-2 to TRBJ1-6; 10 nucleotides align to TRBD1. The junction had 4 bases not matched to a gene; V was cut back by 5 bases and J by 9 bases. The CDR3 totals 14 residues. The V gene's germline CDR1 is SGHTA and CDR2 FQGNSA.

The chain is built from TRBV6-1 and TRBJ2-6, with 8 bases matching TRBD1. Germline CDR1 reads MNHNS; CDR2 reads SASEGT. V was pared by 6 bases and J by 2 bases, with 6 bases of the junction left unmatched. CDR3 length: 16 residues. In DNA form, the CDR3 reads TGTGCCAGCAGCATGTCAGGGGGCGCTGGGGCCAACGTCCTGACTTTC. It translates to CASSMSGGAGANVLTF.

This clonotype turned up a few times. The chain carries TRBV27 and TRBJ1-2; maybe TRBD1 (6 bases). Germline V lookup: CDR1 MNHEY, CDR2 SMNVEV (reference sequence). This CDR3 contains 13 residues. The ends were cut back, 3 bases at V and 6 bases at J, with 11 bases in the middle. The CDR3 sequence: CASSFEGTNGYTF. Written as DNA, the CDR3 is TGTGCCAGCAGTTTCGAGGGGACAAATGGCTACACCTTC.

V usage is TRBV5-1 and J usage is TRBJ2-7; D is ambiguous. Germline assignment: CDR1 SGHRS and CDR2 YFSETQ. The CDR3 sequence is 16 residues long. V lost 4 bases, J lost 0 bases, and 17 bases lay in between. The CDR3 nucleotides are TGCGCCAGCAGCCGTGATGAATTCGCTAGCTCCTACGAGCAGTACTTC. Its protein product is CASSRDEFASSYEQYF.

The CDR3 loop is CASSIEGRGLNTEAFF. The CDR3 DNA is TGTGCCAGTAGTATAGAAGGGAGGGGACTTAACACTGAAGCTTTCTTT. The chain recombines TRBV19 with TRBJ1-1, with TRBD1 as a possible D gene (5 bases). Between the trimmed V and J ends, which lost 0 bases and 2 bases, there was a span of 13 bases. The CDR3 runs 16 residues. CDR1 LNHDA and CDR2 SQIVND come from the germline V gene (reference sequence).

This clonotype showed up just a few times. Here the CDR3 reads CASSSGDTQYF. CDR3 nucleotide sequence: TGTGCCAGCAGTTCGGGAGATACGCAGTATTTT. The rearrangement uses TRBV6-5 and TRBJ2-3; D gene uncertain. The CDR3 is 11 residues long. Germline loops: CDR1 MNHEY, CDR2 SVGAGI. V was shortened by 4 bases and J by 5 bases, with 4 bases between the two germline ends.